These 16 T cell receptor beta chains originate from one sample sequenced in a study of blood T cell repertoires in COVID-19. Produced via immunoSEQ multiplex PCR; TCRdb's table is partial and in-frame only. The sample has over 75,000 clones; about 87% are singletons. The source material was peripheral blood. The receptors originated from a human donor with COVID-19, enrolled during active disease. The donor label of this sample is uncertain.

The CDR3 sequence: CASRIGTGSSDGYTF. For the CDR3, the DNA is TGTGCCAGCAGGATCGGGACAGGGTCCTCGGATGGCTACACCTTC. The rearrangement links TRBV6-5 to TRBJ1-2, with 9 bases identical to TRBD1. Trimming removed 6 bases from V and 6 bases from J; junction bases left unmatched: 11. Germline V lookup: CDR1 MNHEY, CDR2 SVGAGI. The CDR3 covers 15 residues.

The J gene is TRBJ1-6, the V gene TRBV18; 9 bases are a match to TRBD1. With V trimmed by 2 bases and J by 7 bases, 12 bases remained unmatched. Germline V gene sequence: CDR1 KGHSH, CDR2 LQKENI. There are 18 residues in the CDR3. The CDR3 nucleotides read TGTGCCAGCTCACCAACCCCGGGACAGGGAGAAACCAATTCACCCCTCCACTTT. Protein: CASSPTPGQGETNSPLHF.

This chain connects TRBV18 to TRBJ1-3; 7 bases are shared with TRBD1. The trim removed 6 bases at V and 0 bases at J, leaving 2 bases unmatched. CDR3 length equals 14 residues. Germline V gene sequence: CDR1 KGHSH, CDR2 LQKENI. CDR3 sequence: CASSGTDSGNTIYF. CDR3 sequence (DNA): TGTGCCAGCTCGGGGACAGACTCTGGAAACACCATATATTTT.

V usage is TRBV18 and J usage is TRBJ1-6; 8 positions match TRBD1. With V trimmed by 2 bases and J by 8 bases, 11 bases remained unmatched. Germline assignment: CDR1 KGHSH and CDR2 LQKENI. CDR3 size: 17 residues. The CDR3 is CASSPRSQGAQDSPLHF. CDR3 in DNA: TGTGCCAGCTCACCAAGATCCCAGGGGGCGCAAGATTCACCCCTCCACTTT.

V usage is TRBV19 and J usage is TRBJ2-1; a possible D gene is TRBD2 (6 bases). CDR3 size: 16 residues. Trimming stripped 4 bases from V and 0 bases from J, with 13 bases between. Germline lookup yields CDR1 LNHDA and CDR2 SQIVND (reference sequence). CDR3 coding DNA: TGTGCCAGTAGTAAAAATCCCGGGAGCTCCTACAATGAGCAGTTCTTC. Residues: CASSKNPGSSYNEQFF.

The chain links TRBV25-1 to TRBJ2-6; D uncertain. The CDR3 runs 12 residues. The V gene's germline CDR1 is MGHDK and CDR2 SYGVNS. Between the trimmed V and J ends, which lost 3 bases and 12 bases, there was a span of 9 bases. CDR3 DNA sequence: TGTGCCAGCAGTGACCCCCCCGGCGTCCTGACTTTC. It is translated as CASSDPPGVLTF.

This chain uses TRBV5-1 with TRBJ2-3; 11 nucleotides align to TRBD1. CDR1 is SGHRS and CDR2 is YFSETQ in the germline V gene. The CDR3 has 18 amino acids. J gave up 3 bases and V 4 bases, and 13 bases lay outside the gene matches. In DNA form, the CDR3 reads TGCGCCAGCAGCAAGCCACGGACAGGGGGCTCGTTAACAGATACGCAGTATTTT. Translated: CASSKPRTGGSLTDTQYF.

This chain uses TRBV15 with TRBJ2-1, with 11 nucleotides matching TRBD2. V lost 1 base, J lost 3 bases, and 8 bases stayed unmatched. The V gene's germline CDR1 is LNHNV and CDR2 YYDKDF (reference sequence). This CDR3 is built from 18 residues. CDR3 amino acids: CATSRGLAGGLYYNEQFF. In DNA, the CDR3 is TGTGCCACCAGCAGAGGCCTAGCGGGGGGCCTCTACTACAATGAGCAGTTCTTC.

The gene calls are TRBV3-1 (or the pseudogene TRBV3-2) and TRBJ2-1; 8 bases map to TRBD2. Germline V gene lookup returns CDR1 LGHDT and CDR2 YNNKEL (reference sequence). The V and J ends lost 4 bases and 4 bases, in that order; junction bases with no gene match: 3. CDR3 length: 14 residues. The CDR3 region is CASSPGGHYNEQFF. The CDR3 DNA follows: TGTGCCAGCAGCCCGGGGGGGCATTACAATGAGCAGTTCTTC.

This chain connects TRBV30 to TRBJ1-1, with 8 bases fitting TRBD1. Per the germline V gene, CDR1 is GTSNPN and CDR2 is SVGIG (reference sequence). The CDR3 length is 12 residues. J was trimmed by 7 bases and V by 2 bases; bases with no gene match: 3. The CDR3 coding sequence is TGTGCCTGGAGTCGGGACAGGTTTGAAGCTTTCTTT. Protein sequence: CAWSRDRFEAFF.

V usage is TRBV2 and J usage is TRBJ1-5; the D gene is possibly TRBD1 (6 bases). Germline CDR1 SNHLY, CDR2 FYNNEI. V lost 0 bases, J lost 7 bases, and 10 bases lay in between. The CDR3 sequence is 14 residues long. The CDR3 bases are TGTGCCAGCAGTGAAGCCGGGGGGGGCCAGCCCCAGCATTTT. This encodes CASSEAGGGQPQHF.

The chain couples TRBV7-3 to TRBJ1-1; 10 nucleotides agree with TRBD1. The ends lost 6 bases at V and 6 bases at J; junction bases unmatched: 7. The CDR3 runs to 14 residues. Germline CDR1 and CDR2: SGHTA and FQGTGA. The CDR3: CASRRQGAGAEAFF. The CDR3, as DNA: TGTGCCAGCAGAAGACAGGGGGCCGGCGCTGAAGCTTTCTTT.

The gene calls are TRBV10-1 and TRBJ2-1, with 7 bases that match TRBD2. CDR3 length equals 12 residues. Losses at the gene ends were 5 bases for V and 10 bases for J; bases not matched to a gene: 5. Germline V gene data show CDR1 as WNHNN and CDR2 as SYGVQD (reference sequence). CDR3 protein: CASSSSGREQFF. The CDR3 nucleotides are TGCGCCAGCAGTTCTAGCGGTCGGGAGCAGTTCTTC.

The chain has TRBV7-9 and TRBJ2-1; 7 nucleotides match TRBD2. J lost 8 bases, V lost 3 bases, and 7 bases had no gene match. Germline CDR1 is SEHNR and CDR2 is FQNEAQ (reference sequence). This CDR3 contains 14 residues. The CDR3 DNA is TGTGCCAGCAGCTTCGGGACTAATCAACATGAGCAGTTCTTC. Translated, it gives CASSFGTNQHEQFF.

The chain uses TRBV5-4 and TRBJ1-6, with 9 nucleotides matching TRBD1. The V segment lost 1 base and the J segment 10 bases; nucleotides outside the gene matches: 6. CDR1 is SGHNT and CDR2 is YYREEE in the germline V gene (reference sequence). The CDR3 is 15 amino acids. The CDR3 DNA reads as TGTGCCAGCAGCTTGTCGGGACAGGGACCCTCACCCCTCCACTTT. It yields the protein CASSLSGQGPSPLHF.

The V and J genes are TRBV6-5 and TRBJ2-7; D gene uncertain. V lost 5 bases and J 3 bases, leaving 8 bases between the germline ends. Germline CDR1 reads MNHEY; CDR2 reads SVGAGI. The length of the CDR3 is 12 residues. The CDR3 DNA reads as TGTGCCAGCAGTAAGCAAAACTACGAGCAGTACTTC. Protein product: CASSKQNYEQYF.